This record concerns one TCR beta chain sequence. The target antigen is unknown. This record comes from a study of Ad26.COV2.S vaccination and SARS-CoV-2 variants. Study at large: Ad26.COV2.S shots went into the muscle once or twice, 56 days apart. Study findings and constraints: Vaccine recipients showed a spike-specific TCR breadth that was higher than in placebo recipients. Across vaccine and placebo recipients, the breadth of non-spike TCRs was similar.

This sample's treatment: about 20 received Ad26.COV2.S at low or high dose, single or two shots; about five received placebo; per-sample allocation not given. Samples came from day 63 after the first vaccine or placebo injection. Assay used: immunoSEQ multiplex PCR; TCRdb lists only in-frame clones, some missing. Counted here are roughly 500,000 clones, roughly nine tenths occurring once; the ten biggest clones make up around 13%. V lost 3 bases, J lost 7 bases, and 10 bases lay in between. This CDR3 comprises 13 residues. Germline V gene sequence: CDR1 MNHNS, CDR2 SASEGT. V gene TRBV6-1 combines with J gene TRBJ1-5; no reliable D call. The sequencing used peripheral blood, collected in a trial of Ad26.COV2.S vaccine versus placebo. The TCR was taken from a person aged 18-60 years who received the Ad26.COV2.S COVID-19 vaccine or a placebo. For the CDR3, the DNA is TGTGCCAGCAGTGACCGAGAAGGCCAGCCCCAGCATTTT. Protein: CASSDREGQPQHF.